This is a list of T cell receptor beta chains from one sample in a study of siplizumab effects on memory and regulatory T cells. This table comes from immunoSEQ multiplex PCR, and its TCRdb copy is limited to in-frame clones, with some not included. The data contain roughly 62,000 clones, 93% of them singletons. Sequenced: CD8+ T cells sorted from blood. Every receptor here comes from a human donor in good health. Both conserved end residues are part of each CDR3. D genes are given only for firm matches. Some rows have no size entry. The others give once, few or many, or a class for an expanded clone.

-	TRBV9	TRBJ1-5	TRBD1	TGTGCCAGCAGCACCGGGACAGGGGGAGGTCAGCCCCAGCATTTT	CASSTGTGGGQPQHF
-	TRBV15	TRBJ2-3	TRBD1	TGTGCCACCAGCAACGCCCAGGGGGCCAGAGCGGGCACAGATACGCAGTATTTT	CATSNAQGARAGTDTQYF
-	TRBV4-3	TRBJ2-2	TRBD1	TGCGCCAGCAGCCAAGATTGGGACAGGGACAACACCGGGGAGCTGTTTTTT	CASSQDWDRDNTGELFF
-	TRBV11-1	TRBJ1-4	-	TGTGCCAGCAGCTTAGACGGGCGGAGTCGAGCAACTAATGAAAAACTGTTTTTT	CASSLDGRSRATNEKLFF
once	TRBV6-1	TRBJ2-5	TRBD2	TGTGCCATAGGGACTAGCGGGGACCAAGAGACCCAGTACTTC	CAIGTSGDQETQYF
-	TRBV6-6	TRBJ2-5	-	TGTGCCAGCAGTTACTCATCAACCTTAGAGACCCAGTACTTC	CASSYSSTLETQYF
-	TRBV7-8	TRBJ2-7	-	TGTGCCAGCAGACCCCGGGGGGCTAACGAGCAGTACTTC	CASRPRGANEQYF
-	TRBV19	TRBJ1-5	-	TGTGCCAGTGGTCAGCCCCAGCATTTT	CASGQPQHF
-	TRBV7-9	TRBJ2-3	-	TGTGCCAGCAGCCGGGGCCGCACAGATACGCAGTATTTT	CASSRGRTDTQYF
-	TRBV6-6	TRBJ2-3	-	TGTGCCAGCAGTTACGCAGACACTTACGACACAGATACGCAGTATTTT	CASSYADTYDTDTQYF
-	TRBV28	TRBJ2-6	-	TGTGCCGAATCTCCGGGACTGGCCTCTGGGGCCAACGTCCTGACTTTC	CAESPGLASGANVLTF
-	TRBV27	TRBJ2-1	-	TGTGCCAGCACTGACCGGGACCACAATGAGCAGTTCTTC	CASTDRDHNEQFF
-	TRBV7-2	TRBJ1-1	-	TGTGCCAGCAGCTTGGGACACCTATCCACTGAAGCTTTCTTT	CASSLGHLSTEAFF
-	TRBV5-1	TRBJ2-3	-	TGCGCCAGCAGGCCCGGACCCACAGATACGCAGTATTTT	CASRPGPTDTQYF
-	TRBV6-5	TRBJ2-7	TRBD1	TGTGCCAGCAGAACGGGACAGGGAAACTACGAGCAGTACTTC	CASRTGQGNYEQYF
-	TRBV5-8	TRBJ2-1	-	TGTGCCAGCAGCTTAGGTGTTCACTCCTACAATGAGCAGTTCTTC	CASSLGVHSYNEQFF